This T cell receptor beta chain was identified in a study of blood T cell repertoires in COVID-19. Across the whole study: Some COVID-19 samples were acute and others convalescent; all came from the United States, Italy and Spain. T cells, B-cell-depleted T cells, or PBMCs supplied cDNA or gDNA.

In the original analysis: Estimation of nucleated cell counts relied on the amplification of reference gene primers. This table comes from immunoSEQ multiplex PCR, and its TCRdb copy is limited to in-frame clones, with some not included. V and J calls and clone size follow that table, whereas D and trimming were derived from the DNA. The sample consists of about 43,000 clones, roughly 87% of them appearing once. Germline CDR1 KGHSH, CDR2 LQKENI. Trimming took 2 bases from V and 7 from J; bases not matched to a gene: 7. This CDR3 spans 14 amino acids. The J gene is TRBJ1-2, the V gene TRBV18, with 7 bases matching TRBD1. The clonotype originates from a man aged 60-69 years with active COVID-19. The sample taken for sequencing was peripheral blood. CDR3 amino acids: CASSPGHRGGGYTF. CDR3 in DNA: TGTGCCAGCTCACCAGGGCACAGGGGAGGTGGCTACACCTTC.